This T cell receptor (beta chain) emerged from a study of response to subunit inactivated influenza vaccine. TCRdb called the RT-PCR reads again in MiXCR, with one record for every CDR3 protein. The table has around 480,000 distinct CDR3 sequences, 16% seen once. Study results and limitations: Few new T cells, the authors suggested, are recruited by each seasonal influenza vaccination.

This clonotype was counted a few times. The antigen remains unidentified. The TCR was taken from a man aged 50-75 years who received an inactivated influenza vaccine. Sequenced here: CD4+ T cells sorted from PBMCs, sampled roughly 24 months after vaccination.

The DNA of the CDR3 is TGTGCCAGCAGCGGTAGGGGACAGGGGCAGTACGAGCAGTACTTC. As protein: CASSGRGQGQYEQYF. The V gene is TRBV7-2, the J gene TRBJ2-7; 10 bases align to TRBD1. J was trimmed by 4 bases and V by 5 bases; bases with no gene match: 8. Germline V gene sequence: CDR1 SGHTA, CDR2 FQGNSA. The CDR3 has 15 residues.